One and the same sample provided the 10 T cell receptor beta chains below, sequenced in a study of blood T cell repertoires in COVID-19. The table came from immunoSEQ multiplex PCR; TCRdb's copy has only in-frame clones and leaves some out. Counted here are tens of thousands of clones, around 90% occurring once; the ten biggest clones make up 3%. The sequencing sample was made of peripheral blood. Receptor source: a man aged 50-59 years with active COVID-19.

The chain uses TRBV6-2 or TRBV6-3 and TRBJ2-5, with D possibly being TRBD2 (7 bases). The germline gives CDR1 MNHEY, CDR2 SVGEGT. The CDR3 is 16 residues long. Trimming stripped 2 bases from V and 4 bases from J, with 17 bases between. Written as DNA, the CDR3 is TGTGCCAGCAGTTACGGGTTGAGGGGGGAGGGAGAGACCCAGTACTTC. This sequence encodes CASSYGLRGEGETQYF.

This clone was seen only a few times. The chain carries TRBV30 and TRBJ2-5; D might be TRBD2 (5 bases). The V end was cut by 1 base, the J end by 5 bases, with 11 bases between. The CDR3 runs 13 residues. From germline, CDR1 is GTSNPN and CDR2 SVGIG (reference sequence). The CDR3 region is CAWSGYQRETQYF. The CDR3 DNA reads TGTGCCTGGAGTGGCTACCAGCGGGAGACCCAGTACTTC.

This chain uses TRBV5-6 with TRBJ1-5, with D possibly being TRBD1 (6 bases). V lost 4 bases, J lost 4 bases, and 18 bases lay in between. This CDR3 spans 16 amino acids. Per germline, CDR1 SGHDT and CDR2 YYEEEE. CDR3 in DNA: TGTGCCAGCAGCCCACGACAAGGGGGAGGGAATCAGCCCCAGCATTTT. Translated, it gives CASSPRQGGGNQPQHF.

J is TRBJ1-1 and V is TRBV19, with TRBD1 matching over 9 bases. The CDR3 extends over 16 amino acids. After removal of 5 bases from V and 0 bases from J, the junction contained 7 bases not matched to a gene. The germline gives CDR1 LNHDA, CDR2 SQIVND (reference sequence). In DNA form, the CDR3 reads TGTGCCAGTAGTCTCCACAGGGGGCTCATGAACACTGAAGCTTTCTTT. Protein: CASSLHRGLMNTEAFF.

V is TRBV10-3 and J is TRBJ2-7; a weak D match, TRBD1 (6 bases). CDR1 and CDR2 (germline): ENHRY, SYGVKD. V was pared by 0 bases and J by 3 bases, with 9 bases between. CDR3 length: 14 amino acids. Here the CDR3 reads CAISESGQNYEQYF. The CDR3 coding sequence is TGTGCCATCAGTGAGTCAGGACAGAACTACGAGCAGTACTTC.

This rearrangement joins TRBV7-2 to TRBJ1-2; D is undetermined. The CDR3 loop spans 13 amino acids. Germline-derived CDR1 and CDR2 are SGHTA and FQGNSA. With 5 bases removed from V and 0 bases from J, the gap between germline ends came to 7 bases. CDR3 DNA sequence: TGTGCCAGCAGCATCCAGGCTAACTATGGCTACACCTTC. Amino acid sequence: CASSIQANYGYTF.

The chain employs TRBV2 and TRBJ2-7; 7 bases align to TRBD1. V dropped 7 bases and J dropped 7; count of bases not matched to a gene: 13. This CDR3 spans 14 amino acids. Germline-derived CDR1 and CDR2 are SNHLY and FYNNEI. CDR3 DNA sequence: TGTGCCAGCACCTACAGGGGATCGGTGTGGGAGCAGTACTTC. Its translation is CASTYRGSVWEQYF. Looking up the rest from reference TRBV2 and TRBJ2-7 gives the full variable domain: EPEVTQTPSHQVTQMGQEVILRCVPISNHLYFYWYRQILGQKVEFLVSFYNNEISEKSEIFDDQFSVERPDGSNFTLKIRSTKLEDSAMYFCASTYRGSVWEQYFGPGTRLTVT.

The sample holds a few counts of this clone. The J gene is TRBJ2-2, the V gene TRBV4-2; 14 bases line up with TRBD2. The CDR3 contains 17 residues. Germline CDR1 LGHNA, CDR2 YNFKEQ. The V segment lost 8 bases and the J segment 2 bases; nucleotides outside the gene matches: 7. The CDR3 nucleotides read TGTGCCAGCTCGTGGACTAGCGGGGGGCCCAACACCGGGGAGCTGTTTTTT. Encoded protein: CASSWTSGGPNTGELFF.

The chain carries TRBV5-1 and TRBJ1-3, with D unresolved. The CDR3 extends over 16 amino acids. V was pared by 0 bases and J by 0 bases, with 10 bases between. Germline CDR1 reads SGHRS; CDR2 reads YFSETQ. CDR3 in amino acids: CASSLGAVNSGNTIYF. The CDR3 coding sequence is TGCGCCAGCAGCTTGGGGGCAGTTAACTCTGGAAACACCATATATTTT. Looking up the rest from reference TRBV5-1 and TRBJ1-3 gives the full variable domain: KAGVTQTPRYLIKTRGQQVTLSCSPISGHRSVSWYQQTPGQGLQFLFEYFSETQRNKGNFPGRFSGRQFSNSRSEMNVSTLELGDSALYLCASSLGAVNSGNTIYFGEGSWLTVV.

The rearrangement links TRBV2 to TRBJ2-7, with unresolved D. The ends were cut back, 2 bases at V and 2 bases at J, with 13 bases in the middle. CDR1 SNHLY and CDR2 FYNNEI come from the germline V gene. CDR3 length: 15 residues. CDR3 sequence (DNA): TGTGCCAGCAGTGAAAACGCCGAACTCACCTACGAGCAGTACTTC. Amino acids: CASSENAELTYEQYF.